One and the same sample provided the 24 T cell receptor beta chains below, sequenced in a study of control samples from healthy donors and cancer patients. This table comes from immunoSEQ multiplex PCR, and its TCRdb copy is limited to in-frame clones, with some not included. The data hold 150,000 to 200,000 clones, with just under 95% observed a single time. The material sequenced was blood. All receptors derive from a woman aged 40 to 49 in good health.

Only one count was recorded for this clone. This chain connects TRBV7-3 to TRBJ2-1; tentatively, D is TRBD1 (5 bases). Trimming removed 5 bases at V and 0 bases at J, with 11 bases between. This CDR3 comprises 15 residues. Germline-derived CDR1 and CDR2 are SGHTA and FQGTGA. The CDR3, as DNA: TGTGCCAGCAGCCCCGATAGGGGCTCCTACAATGAGCAGTTCTTC. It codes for CASSPDRGSYNEQFF.

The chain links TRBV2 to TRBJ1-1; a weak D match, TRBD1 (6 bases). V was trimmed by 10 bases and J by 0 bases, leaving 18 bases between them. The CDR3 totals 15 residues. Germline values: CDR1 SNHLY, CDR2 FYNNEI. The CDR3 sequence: CATQSEGGVNTEAFF. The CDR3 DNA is TGTGCCACCCAATCAGAAGGGGGGGTGAACACTGAAGCTTTCTTT.

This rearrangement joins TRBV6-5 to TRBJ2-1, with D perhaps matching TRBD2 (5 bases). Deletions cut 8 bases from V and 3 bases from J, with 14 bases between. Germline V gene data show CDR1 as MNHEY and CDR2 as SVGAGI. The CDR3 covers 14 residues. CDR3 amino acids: CASPGPGLYNEQFF. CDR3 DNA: TGTGCCAGCCCCGGACCCGGACTCTACAATGAGCAGTTCTTC.

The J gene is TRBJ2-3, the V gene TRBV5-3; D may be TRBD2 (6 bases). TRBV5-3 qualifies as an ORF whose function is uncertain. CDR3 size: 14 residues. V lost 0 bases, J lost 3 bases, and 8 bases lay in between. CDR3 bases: TGTGCCAGAAGCTTGGTGGCGGGGACAGATACGCAGTATTTT. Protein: CARSLVAGTDTQYF.

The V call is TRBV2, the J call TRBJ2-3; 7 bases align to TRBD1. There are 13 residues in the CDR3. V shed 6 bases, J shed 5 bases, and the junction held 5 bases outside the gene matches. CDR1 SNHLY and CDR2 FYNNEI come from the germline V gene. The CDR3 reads CASRRGQKDTQYF. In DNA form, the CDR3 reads TGTGCCAGCAGAAGGGGGCAGAAAGATACGCAGTATTTT. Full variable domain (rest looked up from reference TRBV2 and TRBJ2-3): EPEVTQTPSHQVTQMGQEVILRCVPISNHLYFYWYRQILGQKVEFLVSFYNNEISEKSEIFDDQFSVERPDGSNFTLKIRSTKLEDSAMYFCASRRGQKDTQYFGPGTRLTVL.

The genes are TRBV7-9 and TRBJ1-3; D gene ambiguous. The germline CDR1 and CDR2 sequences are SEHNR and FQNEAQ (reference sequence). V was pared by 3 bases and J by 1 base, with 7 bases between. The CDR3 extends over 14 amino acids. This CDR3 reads CASSFTASGNTIYF. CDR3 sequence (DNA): TGTGCCAGCAGCTTTACAGCTTCTGGAAACACCATATATTTT. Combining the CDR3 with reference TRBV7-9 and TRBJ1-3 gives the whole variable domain DTGVSQNPRHKITKRGQNVTFRCDPISEHNRLYWYRQTLGQGPEFLTYFQNEAQLEKSRLLSDRFSAERPKGSFSTLEIQRTEQGDSAMYLCASSFTASGNTIYFGEGSWLTVV.

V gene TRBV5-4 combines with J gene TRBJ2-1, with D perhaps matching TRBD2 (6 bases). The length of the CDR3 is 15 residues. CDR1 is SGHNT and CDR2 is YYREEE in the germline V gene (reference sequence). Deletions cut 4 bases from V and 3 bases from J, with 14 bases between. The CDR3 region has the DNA TGTGCCAGCAGCCGGCCGGGACTCGACTACAATGAGCAGTTCTTC. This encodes CASSRPGLDYNEQFF.

The CDR3 here is CASSQEWVTRNQETQYF. In DNA form, the CDR3 reads TGTGCCAGCAGCCAAGAGTGGGTGACTAGGAATCAAGAGACCCAGTACTTC. This chain uses TRBV3-1 (or the pseudogene TRBV3-2) with TRBJ2-5; weak D call: TRBD2 (6 bases). The ends were cut back, 0 bases at V and 2 bases at J, with 16 bases in the middle. Germline CDR1 reads LGHDT; CDR2 reads YNNKEL (reference sequence). This CDR3 comprises 17 residues.

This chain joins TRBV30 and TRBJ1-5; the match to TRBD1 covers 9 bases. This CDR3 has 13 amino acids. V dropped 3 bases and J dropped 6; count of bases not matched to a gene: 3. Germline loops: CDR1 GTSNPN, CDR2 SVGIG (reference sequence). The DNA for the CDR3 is TGTGCCTGGAGACAGGGGGCGAGTCAGCCCCAGCATTTT. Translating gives CAWRQGASQPQHF.

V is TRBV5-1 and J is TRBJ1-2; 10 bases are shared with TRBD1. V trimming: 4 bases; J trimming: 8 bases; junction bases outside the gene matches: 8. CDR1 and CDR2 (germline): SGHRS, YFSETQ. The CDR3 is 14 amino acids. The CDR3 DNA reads TGCGCCAGCAGCCTTGTGACAGGGGGCGAGGGCTACACCTTC. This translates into CASSLVTGGEGYTF.

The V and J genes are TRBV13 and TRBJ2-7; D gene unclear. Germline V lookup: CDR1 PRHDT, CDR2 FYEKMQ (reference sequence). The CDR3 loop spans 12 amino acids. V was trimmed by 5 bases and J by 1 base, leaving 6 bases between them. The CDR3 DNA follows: TGTGCCAGCAGCCTCCGATCCTACGAGCAGTACTTC. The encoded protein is CASSLRSYEQYF. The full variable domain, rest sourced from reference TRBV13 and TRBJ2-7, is AAGVIQSPRHLIKEKRETATLKCYPIPRHDTVYWYQQGPGQDPQFLISFYEKMQSDKGSIPDRFSAQQFSDYHSELNMSSLELGDSALYFCASSLRSYEQYFGPGTRLTVT.

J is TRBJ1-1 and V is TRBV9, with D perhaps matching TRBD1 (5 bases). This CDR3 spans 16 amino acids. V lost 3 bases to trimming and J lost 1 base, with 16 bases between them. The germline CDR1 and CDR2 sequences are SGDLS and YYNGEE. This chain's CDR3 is CASSARRGTGNTEAFF. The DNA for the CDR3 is TGTGCCAGCAGCGCCCGGAGAGGGACTGGGAACACTGAAGCTTTCTTT.

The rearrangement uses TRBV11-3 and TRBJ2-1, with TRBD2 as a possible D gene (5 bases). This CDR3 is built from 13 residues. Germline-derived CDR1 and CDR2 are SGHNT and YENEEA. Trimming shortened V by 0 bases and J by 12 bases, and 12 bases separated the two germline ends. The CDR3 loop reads CASSLDGEGVQFF. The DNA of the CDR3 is TGTGCCAGCAGCTTAGACGGGGAAGGAGTGCAGTTCTTC.

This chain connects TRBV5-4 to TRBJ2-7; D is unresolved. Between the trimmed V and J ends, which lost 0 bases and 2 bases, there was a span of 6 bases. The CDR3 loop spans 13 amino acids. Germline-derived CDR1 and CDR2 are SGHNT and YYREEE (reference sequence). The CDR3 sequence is CASSLETTYEQYF. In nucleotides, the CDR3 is TGTGCCAGCAGCTTGGAGACCACCTACGAGCAGTACTTC.

CDR3 coding DNA: TGTGCCAGCAGCCAAGATAAAAGATCACCCCTCCACTTT. Translated, it gives CASSQDKRSPLHF. The chain has TRBV3-1 (or the pseudogene TRBV3-2) and TRBJ1-6; no clear D. There are 13 residues in the CDR3. The V gene's germline CDR1 is LGHDT and CDR2 YNNKEL (reference sequence). Trimming cost V 0 bases and J 10 bases, with 7 bases left between them.

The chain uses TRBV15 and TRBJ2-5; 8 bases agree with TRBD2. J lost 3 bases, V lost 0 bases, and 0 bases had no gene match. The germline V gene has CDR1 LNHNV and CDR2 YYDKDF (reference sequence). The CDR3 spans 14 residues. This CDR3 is CATSRDSGEETQYF. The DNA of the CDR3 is TGTGCCACCAGCAGAGATAGCGGGGAAGAGACCCAGTACTTC.

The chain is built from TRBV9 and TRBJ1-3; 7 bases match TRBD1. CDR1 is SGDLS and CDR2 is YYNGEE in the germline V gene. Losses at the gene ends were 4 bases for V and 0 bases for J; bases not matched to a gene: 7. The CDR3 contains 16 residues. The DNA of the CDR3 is TGTGCCAGCAGCCCCCGAGGGGGCCGCTCTGGAAACACCATATATTTT. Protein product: CASSPRGGRSGNTIYF. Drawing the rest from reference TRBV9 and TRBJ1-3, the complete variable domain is DSGVTQTPKHLITATGQRVTLRCSPRSGDLSVYWYQQSLDQGLQFLIQYYNGEERAKGNILERFSAQQFPDLHSELNLSSLELGDSALYFCASSPRGGRSGNTIYFGEGSWLTVV.

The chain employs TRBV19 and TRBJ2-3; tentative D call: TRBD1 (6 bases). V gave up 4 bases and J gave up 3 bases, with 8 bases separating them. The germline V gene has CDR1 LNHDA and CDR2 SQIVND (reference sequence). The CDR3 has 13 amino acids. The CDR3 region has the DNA TGTGCCAGTAGTACAGGGGTAACAGATACGCAGTATTTT. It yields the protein CASSTGVTDTQYF. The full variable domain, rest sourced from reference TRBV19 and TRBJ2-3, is DGGITQSPKYLFRKEGQNVTLSCEQNLNHDAMYWYRQDPGQGLRLIYYSQIVNDFQKGDIAEGYSVSREKKESFPLTVTSAQKNPTAFYLCASSTGVTDTQYFGPGTRLTVL.

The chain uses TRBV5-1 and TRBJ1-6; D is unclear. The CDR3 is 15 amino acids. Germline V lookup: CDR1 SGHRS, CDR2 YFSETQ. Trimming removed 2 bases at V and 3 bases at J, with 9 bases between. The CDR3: CASSLPGIYNSPLHF. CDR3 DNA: TGCGCCAGCAGCTTACCCGGGATCTATAATTCACCCCTCCACTTT.

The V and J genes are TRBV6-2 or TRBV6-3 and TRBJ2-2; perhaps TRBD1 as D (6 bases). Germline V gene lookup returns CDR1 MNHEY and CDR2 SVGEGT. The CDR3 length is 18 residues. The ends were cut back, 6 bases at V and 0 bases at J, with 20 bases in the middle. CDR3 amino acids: CASSPVSTGSSNTGELFF. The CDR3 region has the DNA TGTGCCAGCAGCCCCGTTTCGACAGGCTCCTCGAACACCGGGGAGCTGTTTTTT.

DNA of the CDR3: TGTGCCAGCAGTTTCGCTGCGGTCCCTGAGCAGTTCTTC. Translation: CASSFAAVPEQFF. The V call is TRBV12-3 or TRBV12-4, the J call TRBJ2-1, with D uncertain. The V end was cut by 3 bases, the J end by 9 bases, with 12 bases between. The CDR3 is 13 amino acids.

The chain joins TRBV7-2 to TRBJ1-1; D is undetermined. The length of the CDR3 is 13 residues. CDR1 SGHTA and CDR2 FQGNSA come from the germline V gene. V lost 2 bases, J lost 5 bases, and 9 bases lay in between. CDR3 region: CASSLFLWTEAFF. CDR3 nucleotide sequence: TGTGCCAGCAGCTTATTCCTGTGGACTGAAGCTTTCTTT.

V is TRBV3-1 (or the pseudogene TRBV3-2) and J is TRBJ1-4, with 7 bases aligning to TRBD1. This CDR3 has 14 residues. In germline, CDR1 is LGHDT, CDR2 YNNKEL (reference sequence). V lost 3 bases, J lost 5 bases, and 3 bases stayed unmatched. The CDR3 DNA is TGTGCCAGCAGCCATCCGGGACAGAATGAAAAACTGTTTTTT. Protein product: CASSHPGQNEKLFF.

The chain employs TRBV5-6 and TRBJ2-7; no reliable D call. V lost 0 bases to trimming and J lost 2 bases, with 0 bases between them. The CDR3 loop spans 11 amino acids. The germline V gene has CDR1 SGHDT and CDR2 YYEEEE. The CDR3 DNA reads TGTGCCAGCAGCTTGGCCTACGAGCAGTACTTC. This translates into CASSLAYEQYF.